The 9 T cell receptor beta chains reported below all come from one sample, sequenced in a study of blood T cell repertoires in COVID-19. Generated by immunoSEQ multiplex PCR, the TCRdb table keeps only in-frame clones and is missing some. The sample shows a few hundred thousand clones, roughly four fifths of them seen only once. Sequencing was done on a sample of peripheral blood. The receptor set was obtained from a human donor with acute or convalescent COVID-19. The donor label of this sample is uncertain.

The J gene is TRBJ2-7, the V gene TRBV6-2 or TRBV6-3; TRBD1 aligns across 12 bases. The germline V gene has CDR1 MNHEY and CDR2 SVGEGT. This CDR3 contains 15 residues. Trimming cost V 2 bases and J 2 bases; bases outside gene matches: 1. The CDR3 DNA is TGTGCCAGCAGTTACGGGGACAGGGGGCCCTACGAGCAGTACTTC. Translation gives CASSYGDRGPYEQYF.

V and J are TRBV10-1 and TRBJ1-3; tentatively, D is TRBD1 (5 bases). Deletions cut 6 bases from V and 7 bases from J, with 10 bases between. Germline CDR1 WNHNN, CDR2 SYGVQD (reference sequence). The CDR3 is 12 amino acids. The CDR3, as DNA: TGCGCCAGCAGCGGGGGTGCGAACACCATATATTTT. Its protein is CASSGGANTIYF.

Remarks on this clone: The same CDR3 is also encoded by other DNA sequences in this sample. The rearrangement links TRBV18 to TRBJ2-2, with a weak D call TRBD1 (6 bases). Germline assignment: CDR1 KGHSH and CDR2 LQKENI. V was cut by 2 bases and J by 2 bases, with 9 bases left in between. CDR3 length: 15 amino acids. CDR3 DNA sequence: TGTGCCAGCTCACCAGTGGACAGCAACACCGGGGAGCTGTTTTTT. Translating it yields CASSPVDSNTGELFF.

V usage is TRBV10-2 and J usage is TRBJ2-5; 9 nucleotides line up with TRBD2. Looked up from germline, CDR1 is WSHSY and CDR2 is SAAADI. CDR3 length: 14 amino acids. J lost 7 bases, V lost 7 bases, and 10 bases had no gene match. The chain's CDR3 is CASNSAGGKTTQYF. The CDR3 DNA reads as TGCGCCAGCAATTCAGCGGGGGGTAAGACGACCCAGTACTTC.

The chain employs TRBV4-1 and TRBJ2-1; perhaps TRBD1 as D (6 bases). Trimming left V 4 bases short and J 5 bases short, with 24 bases between. The CDR3 contains 18 residues. CDR1 and CDR2 from the germline V gene are MGHRA and YSYEKL. CDR3 in amino acids: CASSRNQPLDRSHNEQFF. The CDR3 nucleotides are TGCGCCAGCAGCCGCAACCAACCCCTCGACAGGAGCCACAATGAGCAGTTCTTC.

This sequence joins TRBV25-1 and TRBJ2-5; TRBD2 matches at 12 bases. The junction had 15 bases not matched to a gene; V was cut back by 9 bases and J by 1 base. This CDR3 has 18 amino acids. From germline, CDR1 is MGHDK and CDR2 SYGVNS. CDR3: CASAFRLGLAGTQETQYF. CDR3 in DNA: TGTGCCAGTGCTTTTCGACTCGGACTAGCGGGGACCCAAGAGACCCAGTACTTC.

V is TRBV24-1 and J is TRBJ1-4; 9 bases agree with TRBD1. The junction had 4 bases not matched to a gene; V was cut back by 5 bases and J by 7 bases. Looked up from germline, CDR1 is KGHDR and CDR2 is SFDVKD. The CDR3 loop spans 14 amino acids. The CDR3 DNA is TGTGCCACCAGTGCCGGGACAGGGTCTGAAAAACTGTTTTTT. Protein product: CATSAGTGSEKLFF.

This chain connects TRBV28 to TRBJ2-6; D may be TRBD1 (6 bases). The germline gives CDR1 MDHEN, CDR2 SYDVKM. The CDR3 is made up of 15 amino acids. V shed 6 bases and J shed 0 bases, with 9 bases lying between them. As DNA, the CDR3 is TGTGCCAGCAGCAAGACAGGCTCTGGGGCCAACGTCCTGACTTTC. Amino acids: CASSKTGSGANVLTF.

The rearrangement uses TRBV12-3 or TRBV12-4 and TRBJ2-4; maybe TRBD2 (5 bases). The CDR3 loop spans 13 amino acids. Trimming took 6 bases from V and 4 from J, leaving 10 bases between them. In DNA form, the CDR3 reads TGTGCCAGCAGCGGAGGTAATAAAAACATTCAGTACTTC. Its protein is CASSGGNKNIQYF.